This T cell receptor (beta chain) was sequenced in a study of cytomegalovirus exposure and HLA in healthy donors. In the PCR, 60 Vbeta and 13 Jbeta primers were used. The data were produced by immunoSEQ multiplex PCR, yet TCRdb's version contains in-frame clones alone and is incomplete. In the table there are under 300,000 clones, around 90% of which are singletons. Trimming stripped 4 bases from V and 0 bases from J, with 10 bases between. CDR3 size: 14 residues. CDR1 is SGHNT, CDR2 YYREEE, per germline (reference sequence). This clone came up a few times. This TCR was sampled from a girl aged 2 to 10 in good health and CMV-seronegative. This rearrangement joins TRBV5-4 to TRBJ1-1; D might be TRBD1 (5 bases). Sequenced: PBMCs. CDR3 nucleotides: TGTGCCAGCAGCCCGGGGGTTATGAACACTGAAGCTTTCTTT. Amino acid sequence: CASSPGVMNTEAFF.